This is a list of T cell receptor beta chains from one sample in a study of OX40 agonist ivuxolimab in advanced cancers. The method was immunoSEQ multiplex PCR; TCRdb's version includes in-frame clones alone and lacks a portion of them. The profile shows about 68,000 clones, 80% to 95% of them singletons. Specimen: CD4+ or CD8+ T cells sorted from blood, collected in a trial of the OX40 agonist ivuxolimab. These receptors all stem from an adult with an advanced solid tumor such as melanoma, head and neck, liver or kidney cancer. CDR3s include the opening cysteine and the closing phenylalanine or tryptophan.

>TRBJ1-3|TRBV7-6
CASSPTGAGNTIYF
>TRBJ2-6|TRBV18
CASSPRARDRFRGANVLTF
>TRBJ2-3|TRBV6-4
CASSEQTTDTQYF
>TRBJ1-6|TRBV10-3
CAISEGPYSPLHF
>TRBJ1-1|TRBV5-8
CASSSGDRGLRTEAFF
>TRBJ1-2|TRBV6-5
CASSEGTGNYGYTF
>TRBJ1-4|TRBV5-8
CASSSIPGAHEKLFF
>TRBJ2-3|TRBV27
CASSFRLAADTQYF
>TRBJ2-3|TRBV7-2
CASSLGGRLDTQYF
>TRBJ1-4|TRBV5-1
CASSLGLNEKLFF
>TRBJ2-1|TRBV30
CAWGYPNEQFF
>TRBJ2-2|TRBV5-4
CASSSRGYTGELFF
>TRBJ1-2|TRBV18
CASSGTQGVQGYTF
>TRBJ1-2|TRBV13
CASSLLQGTGGYTF
>TRBJ1-4|TRBV19
CASSTIGTGATNEKLFF
>TRBJ2-3|TRBV5-1
CASRGNSGDTQYF
>TRBJ1-2|TRBV25-1
CASTGSHGNGYTF
>TRBJ2-1|TRBV5-1
CASSGRPGTSGGATSSDEQFF
>TRBJ2-7|TRBV30
CAWSGASGRGRGSYEQYF
>TRBJ1-2|TRBV6-6
CASRIGQGNYGYTF
>TRBJ2-7|TRBV4-1
CASSLESGSHYEQYF
>TRBJ2-2|TRBV4-1
CASSQVVGRAQNTGELFF
>TRBJ1-5|TRBV25-1
CASSEPPGPVAQHF
>TRBJ1-2|TRBV6-6
CASRDRGRGPYGYTF
>TRBJ2-1|TRBV27
CASSRLAGDYNEQFF
>TRBJ1-2|TRBV5-4
CASSLGQNYGYTF
>TRBJ1-2|TRBV27
CASRTEGQGVNYGYTF
>TRBJ1-1|TRBV5-1
CASSQDTLNTEAFF
>TRBJ2-1|TRBV5-5
CASSRAGINNEQFF
>TRBJ2-1|TRBV7-9
CASSLDPGIYNEQFF
>TRBJ2-5|TRBV27
CASSPFQETQYF
>TRBJ2-5|TRBV28
CASRATGGSQETQYF
>TRBJ1-1|TRBV6-1
CASSSTGGTEAFF
>TRBJ2-5|TRBV7-8
CASSLGQGQETQYF
>TRBJ2-5|TRBV2
CASSVEGIETQYF
>TRBJ2-2|TRBV6-5
CASSSVQGSTGELFF
>TRBJ1-1|TRBV9
CASSPREGRIQAFF
>TRBJ2-3|TRBV7-9
CASVHLNTDTQYF
>TRBJ2-5|TRBV7-3
CASRRTGGGQETQYF
>TRBJ2-2|TRBV5-4
CASTRTGETGELFF